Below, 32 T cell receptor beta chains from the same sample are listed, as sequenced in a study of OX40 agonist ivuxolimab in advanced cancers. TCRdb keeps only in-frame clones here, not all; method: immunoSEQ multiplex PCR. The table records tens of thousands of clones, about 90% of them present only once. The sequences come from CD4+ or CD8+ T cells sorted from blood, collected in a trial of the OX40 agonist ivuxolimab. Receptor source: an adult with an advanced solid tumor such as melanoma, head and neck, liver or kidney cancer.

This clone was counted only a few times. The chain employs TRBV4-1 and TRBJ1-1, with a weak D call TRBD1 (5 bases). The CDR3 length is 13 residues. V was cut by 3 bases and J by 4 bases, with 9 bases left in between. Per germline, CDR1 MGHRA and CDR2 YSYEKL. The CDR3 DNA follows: TGCGCCAGCAGCCATACGGGGGGCACTGAAGCTTTCTTT. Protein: CASSHTGGTEAFF.

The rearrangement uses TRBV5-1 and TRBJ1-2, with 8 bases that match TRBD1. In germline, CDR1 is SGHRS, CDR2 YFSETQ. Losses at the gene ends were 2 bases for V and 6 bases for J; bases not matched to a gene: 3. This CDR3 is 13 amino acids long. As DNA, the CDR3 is TGCGCCAGCAGCTTTACAGGGGGGGATGGCTACACCTTC. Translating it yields CASSFTGGDGYTF.

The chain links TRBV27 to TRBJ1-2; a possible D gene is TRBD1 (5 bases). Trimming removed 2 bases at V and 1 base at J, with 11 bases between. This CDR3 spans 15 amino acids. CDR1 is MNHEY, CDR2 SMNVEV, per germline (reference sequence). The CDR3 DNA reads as TGTGCCAGCAGTTTAAATGGGGGGGATAACTATGGCTACACCTTC. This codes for CASSLNGGDNYGYTF.

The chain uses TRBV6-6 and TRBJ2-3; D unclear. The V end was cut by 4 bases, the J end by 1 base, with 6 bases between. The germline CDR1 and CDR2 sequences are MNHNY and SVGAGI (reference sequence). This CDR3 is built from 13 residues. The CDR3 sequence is CASSFTRTDTQYF. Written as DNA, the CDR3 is TGTGCCAGCAGTTTTACCCGCACAGATACGCAGTATTTT.

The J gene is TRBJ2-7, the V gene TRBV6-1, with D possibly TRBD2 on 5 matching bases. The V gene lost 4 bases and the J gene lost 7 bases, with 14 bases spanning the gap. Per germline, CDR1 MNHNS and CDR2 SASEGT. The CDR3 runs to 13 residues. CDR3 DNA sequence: TGTGCCAGCAGTGGAGTATCTAGGGAGGAGCAGTACGTC. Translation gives CASSGVSREEQYV.

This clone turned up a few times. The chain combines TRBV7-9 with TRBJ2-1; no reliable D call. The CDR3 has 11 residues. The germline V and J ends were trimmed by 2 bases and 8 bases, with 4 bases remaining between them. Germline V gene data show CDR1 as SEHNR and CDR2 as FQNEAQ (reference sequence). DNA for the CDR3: TGTGCCAGCAGCTTAAAAGATGAGCAGTTCTTC. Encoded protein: CASSLKDEQFF.

This CDR3 is CASSVEGEWSEQFF. The CDR3 coding sequence is TGTGCCAGCAGCGTGGAGGGGGAGTGGAGTGAGCAGTTCTTC. The genes are TRBV7-3 and TRBJ2-1; the D call may be TRBD1 or TRBD2 (6 bases each). Germline assignment: CDR1 SGHTA and CDR2 FQGTGA. V lost 5 bases, J lost 9 bases, and 17 bases lay in between. The CDR3 spans 14 residues.

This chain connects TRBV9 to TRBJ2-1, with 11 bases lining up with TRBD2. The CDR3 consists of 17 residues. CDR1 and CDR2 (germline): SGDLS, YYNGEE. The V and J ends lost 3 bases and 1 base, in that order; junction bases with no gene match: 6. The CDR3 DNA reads TGTGCCAGCAGCGCCACCGGGACTAGCGGATCCTACAATGAGCAGTTCTTC. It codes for CASSATGTSGSYNEQFF.

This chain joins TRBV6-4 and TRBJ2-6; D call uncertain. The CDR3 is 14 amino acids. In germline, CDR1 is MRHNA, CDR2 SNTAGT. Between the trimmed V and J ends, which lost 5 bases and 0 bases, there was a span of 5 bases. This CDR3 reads CASSQYSGANVLTF. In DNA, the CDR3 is TGTGCCAGCAGTCAGTACTCTGGGGCCAACGTCCTGACTTTC.

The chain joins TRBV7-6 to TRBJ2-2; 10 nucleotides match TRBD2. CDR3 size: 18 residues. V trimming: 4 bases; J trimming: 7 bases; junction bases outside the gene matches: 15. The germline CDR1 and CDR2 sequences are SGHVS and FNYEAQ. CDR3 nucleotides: TGTGCCAGCAGCTGGAAAGGGACTAGCGCTATAGGTTTCGGGGAGCTGTTTTTT. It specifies CASSWKGTSAIGFGELFF.

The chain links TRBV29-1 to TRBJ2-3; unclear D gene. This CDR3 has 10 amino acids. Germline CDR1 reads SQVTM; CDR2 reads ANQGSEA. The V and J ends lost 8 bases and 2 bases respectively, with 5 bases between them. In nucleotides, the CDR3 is TGCAGCATCTCCACAGATACGCAGTATTTT. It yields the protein CSISTDTQYF.

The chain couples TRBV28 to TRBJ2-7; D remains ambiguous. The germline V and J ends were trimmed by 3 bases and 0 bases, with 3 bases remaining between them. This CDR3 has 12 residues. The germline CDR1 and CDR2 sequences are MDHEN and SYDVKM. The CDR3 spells CASSFGSYEQYV. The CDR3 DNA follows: TGTGCCAGCAGTTTTGGCTCCTACGAGCAGTACGTC.

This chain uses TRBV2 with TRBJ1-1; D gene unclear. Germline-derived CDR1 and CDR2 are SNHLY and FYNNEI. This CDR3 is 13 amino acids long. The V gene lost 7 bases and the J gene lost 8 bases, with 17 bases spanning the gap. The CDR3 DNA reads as TGTGCCAGCAACCCACCGGAGGAGGAAGAAGCTTTCTTT. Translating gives CASNPPEEEEAFF.

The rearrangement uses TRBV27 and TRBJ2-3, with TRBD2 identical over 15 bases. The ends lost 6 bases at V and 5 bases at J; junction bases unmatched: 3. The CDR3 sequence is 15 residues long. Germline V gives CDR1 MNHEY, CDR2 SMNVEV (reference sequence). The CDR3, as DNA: TGTGCCAGCAGGGGACTAGCGGGGGGCGGAGATACGCAGTATTTT. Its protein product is CASRGLAGGGDTQYF.

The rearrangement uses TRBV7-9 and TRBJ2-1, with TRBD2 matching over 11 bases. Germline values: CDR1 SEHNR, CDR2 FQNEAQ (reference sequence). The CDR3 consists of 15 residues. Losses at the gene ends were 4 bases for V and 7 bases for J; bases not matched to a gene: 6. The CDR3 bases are TGTGCCAGCAGCTCGGGACTAGCGGTGGGAAATGAGCAGTTCTTC. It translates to CASSSGLAVGNEQFF.

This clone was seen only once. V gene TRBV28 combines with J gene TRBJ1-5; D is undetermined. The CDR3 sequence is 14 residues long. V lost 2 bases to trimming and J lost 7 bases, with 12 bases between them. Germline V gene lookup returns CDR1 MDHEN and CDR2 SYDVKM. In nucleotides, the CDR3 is TGTGCCAGCAGTTTAAGGGCAGGCGTCCAGCCCCAGCATTTT. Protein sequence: CASSLRAGVQPQHF.

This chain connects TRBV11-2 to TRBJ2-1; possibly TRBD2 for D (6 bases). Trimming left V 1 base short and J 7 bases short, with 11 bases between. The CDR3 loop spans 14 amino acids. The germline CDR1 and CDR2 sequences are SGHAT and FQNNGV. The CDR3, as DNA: TGTGCCAGCAGCTTAGGGGGACGGGGGAATGAGCAGTTCTTC. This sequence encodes CASSLGGRGNEQFF.

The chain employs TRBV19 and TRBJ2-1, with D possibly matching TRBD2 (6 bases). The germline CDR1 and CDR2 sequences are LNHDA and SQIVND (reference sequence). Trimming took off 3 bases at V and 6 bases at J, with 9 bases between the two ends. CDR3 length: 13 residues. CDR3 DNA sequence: TGTGCCAGTAGTATCGGGCGGGGCAATGAGCAGTTCTTC. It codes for CASSIGRGNEQFF. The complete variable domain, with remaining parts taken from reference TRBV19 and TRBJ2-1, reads DGGITQSPKYLFRKEGQNVTLSCEQNLNHDAMYWYRQDPGQGLRLIYYSQIVNDFQKGDIAEGYSVSREKKESFPLTVTSAQKNPTAFYLCASSIGRGNEQFFGPGTRLTVL.

The CDR3 loop reads CASSPRQGPSGNTIYF. In nucleotides, the CDR3 is TGTGCCAGCTCACCACGACAGGGGCCCTCTGGAAACACCATATATTTT. The chain has TRBV18 and TRBJ1-3; TRBD1 matches 8 bases. From germline, CDR1 is KGHSH and CDR2 LQKENI. This CDR3 is built from 16 residues. Germline trimming cut 1 base from V and 0 bases from J; bases unmatched to any gene: 2. Full variable domain (outside the CDR3, taken from reference TRBV18 and TRBJ1-3): NAGVMQNPRHLVRRRGQEARLRCSPMKGHSHVYWYRQLPEEGLKFMVYLQKENIIDESGMPKERFSAEFPKEGPSILRIQQVVRGDSAAYFCASSPRQGPSGNTIYFGEGSWLTVV.

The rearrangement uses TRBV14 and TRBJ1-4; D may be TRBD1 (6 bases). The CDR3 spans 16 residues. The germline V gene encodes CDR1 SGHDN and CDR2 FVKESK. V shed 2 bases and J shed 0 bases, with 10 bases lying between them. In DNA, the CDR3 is TGTGCCAGCAGCCAATTTGGACAGCCAACTAATGAAAAACTGTTTTTT. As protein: CASSQFGQPTNEKLFF.

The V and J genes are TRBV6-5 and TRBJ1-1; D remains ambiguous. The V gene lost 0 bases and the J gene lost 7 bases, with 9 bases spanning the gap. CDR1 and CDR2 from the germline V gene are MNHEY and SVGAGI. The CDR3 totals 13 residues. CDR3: CASSYSGGFEAFF. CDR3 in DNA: TGTGCCAGCAGTTACTCGGGCGGGTTTGAAGCTTTCTTT.

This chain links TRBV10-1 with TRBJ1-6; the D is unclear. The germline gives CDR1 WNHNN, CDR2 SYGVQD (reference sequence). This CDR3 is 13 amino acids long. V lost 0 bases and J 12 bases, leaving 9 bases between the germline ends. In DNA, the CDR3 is TGCGCCAGCAGTGAGTCTATGAGTGGACCCCTCCACTTT. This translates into CASSESMSGPLHF.

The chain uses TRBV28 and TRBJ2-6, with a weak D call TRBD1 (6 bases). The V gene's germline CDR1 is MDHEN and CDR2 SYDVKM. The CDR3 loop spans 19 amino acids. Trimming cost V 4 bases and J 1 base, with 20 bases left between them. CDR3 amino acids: CASSYFAGTIVSGANVLTF. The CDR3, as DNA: TGTGCCAGCAGTTATTTCGCCGGGACAATAGTTTCTGGGGCCAACGTCCTGACTTTC.

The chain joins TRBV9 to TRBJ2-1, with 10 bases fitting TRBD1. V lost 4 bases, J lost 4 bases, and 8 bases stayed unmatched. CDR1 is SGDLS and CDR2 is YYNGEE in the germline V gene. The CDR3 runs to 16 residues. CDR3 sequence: CASSPTGQGNYNEQFF. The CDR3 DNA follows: TGTGCCAGCAGCCCCACGGGACAGGGGAATTACAATGAGCAGTTCTTC.

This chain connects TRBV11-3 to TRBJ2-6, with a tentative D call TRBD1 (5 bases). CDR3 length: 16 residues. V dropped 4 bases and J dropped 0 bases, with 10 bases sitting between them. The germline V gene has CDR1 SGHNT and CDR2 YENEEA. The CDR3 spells CASSSSGISGANVLTF. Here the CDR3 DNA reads TGTGCCAGCAGCTCGTCAGGGATCTCTGGGGCCAACGTCCTGACTTTC.

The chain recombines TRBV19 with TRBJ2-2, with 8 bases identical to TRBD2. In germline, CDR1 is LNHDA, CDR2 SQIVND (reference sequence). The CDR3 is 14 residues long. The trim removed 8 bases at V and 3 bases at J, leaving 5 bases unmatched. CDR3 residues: CASLDSGDTGELFF. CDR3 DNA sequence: TGTGCCAGTCTCGATAGCGGGGACACCGGGGAGCTGTTTTTT.

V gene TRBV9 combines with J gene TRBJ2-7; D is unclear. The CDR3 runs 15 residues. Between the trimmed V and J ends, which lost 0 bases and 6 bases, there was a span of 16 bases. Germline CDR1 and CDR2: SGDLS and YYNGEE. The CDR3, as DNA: TGTGCCAGCAGCGTAGATCTTAGCCTATCACCCGAGCAGTACTTC. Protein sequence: CASSVDLSLSPEQYF.

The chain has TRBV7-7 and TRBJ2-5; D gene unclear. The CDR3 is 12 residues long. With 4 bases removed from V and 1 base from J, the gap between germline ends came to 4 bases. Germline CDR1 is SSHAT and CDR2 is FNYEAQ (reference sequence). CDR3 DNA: TGTGCCAGCAGCTCTCCCCAAGAGACCCAGTACTTC. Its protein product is CASSSPQETQYF.

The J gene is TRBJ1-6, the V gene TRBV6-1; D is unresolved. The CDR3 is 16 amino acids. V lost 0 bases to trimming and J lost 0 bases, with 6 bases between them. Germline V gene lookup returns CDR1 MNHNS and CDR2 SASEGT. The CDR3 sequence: CASSEATASYNSPLHF. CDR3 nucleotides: TGTGCCAGCAGTGAAGCGACGGCCTCCTATAATTCACCCCTCCACTTT.

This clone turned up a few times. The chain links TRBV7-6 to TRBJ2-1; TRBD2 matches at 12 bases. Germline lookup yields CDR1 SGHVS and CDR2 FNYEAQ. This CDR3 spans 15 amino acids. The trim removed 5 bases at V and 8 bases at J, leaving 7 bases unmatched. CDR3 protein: CASSASGGAGYEQFF. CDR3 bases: TGTGCCAGCAGCGCTAGCGGGGGGGCAGGGTATGAGCAGTTCTTC.

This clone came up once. The chain's CDR3 is CASSLGGGQTEAFF. CDR3 nucleotides: TGCGCCAGCAGCTTGGGGGGCGGGCAGACTGAAGCTTTCTTT. The genes are TRBV5-1 and TRBJ1-1; D may be TRBD1 (5 bases). Trimming removed 0 bases from V and 5 bases from J, with 11 bases in between. The CDR3 spans 14 residues. Germline CDR1 is SGHRS and CDR2 is YFSETQ.

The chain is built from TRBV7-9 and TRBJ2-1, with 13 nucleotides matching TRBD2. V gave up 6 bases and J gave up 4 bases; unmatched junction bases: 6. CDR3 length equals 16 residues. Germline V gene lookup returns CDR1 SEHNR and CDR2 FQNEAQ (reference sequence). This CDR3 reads CASRPRTSGGYNEQFF. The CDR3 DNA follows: TGTGCCAGCAGGCCCAGGACTAGCGGGGGATACAATGAGCAGTTCTTC.